This T cell receptor beta chain was recorded in a study of CD8 T cells in ankylosing spondylitis. Study-level findings and limits: There was reportedly significant enrichment of clones that were disease-linked in matched ankylosing spondylitis synovial fluid. Those disease-linked clones were CD8+; they were also relatively rare in peripheral blood. Seemingly characteristic of ankylosing spondylitis blood was a TCR beta motif consisting of eight highly homologous variants.

TCRdb fed the 5' RACE reads into MiXCR, producing one record per CDR3 protein. Of about 42,000 distinct CDR3 sequences detected, under 4.5% appear once; the ten largest clones hold around 3.6%. The CDR3 spans 13 residues. The germline gives CDR1 SGDLS, CDR2 YYNGEE. V was shortened by 7 bases and J by 0 bases, with 9 bases between the two germline ends. This clonotype was seen many times. Its antigen is currently unknown. This clonotype was obtained from a female donor with ankylosing spondylitis or in good health (not recorded which). The chain joins TRBV9 to TRBJ2-3; weak D call: TRBD1 (6 bases). The sequenced sample consisted of blood, either unsorted or a sorted T cell fraction (not recorded which). In DNA, the CDR3 is TGTGCCAGCTGCCAGGGGAGCACAGATACGCAGTATTTT. This sequence encodes CASCQGSTDTQYF.